The rows below give T cell receptor beta chains drawn from one sample of a study of blood T cells in healthy people across ages. TCRdb re-derived calls from the 5' RACE reads in MiXCR, one entry per CDR3 protein. The sample has about 1.4 million distinct CDR3 sequences; 59% are singletons. The source material was blood. These receptors were taken from a man aged 18-30 years in good health. Each CDR3 is given with its conserved first and last residue. D genes are given only for firm matches. Some rows have no size entry. The others give once, few or many, or a class for an expanded clone.

TRBV6-5,NA,once,TRBJ1-1,TGTGCCAGCAAAGCCTCGCCAGGACAGTTCACTGAAGCTTTCTTT,CASKASPGQFTEAFF
TRBV4-2,NA,NA,TRBJ2-3,TGTGCCAGCAGCCAAGATGCTAGCAGCCCCCCTAGCACAGATACGCAGTATTTT,CASSQDASSPPSTDTQYF
TRBV6-1,TRBD2,NA,TRBJ2-7,TGTGCCAGCAGCGAGGGACTAGCGGGGACCTACGAGCAGTACTTC,CASSEGLAGTYEQYF
TRBV6-1,NA,NA,TRBJ2-7,TGTGCCAGCAGTGATTCCGCGGATACCTACGAGCAGTACTTC,CASSDSADTYEQYF
TRBV6-5,TRBD1,NA,TRBJ2-1,TGTGCCAGCAGCCCGGCTACAGGGGGTGGGTACAATGAGCAGTTCTTC,CASSPATGGGYNEQFF
TRBV3-1,NA,NA,TRBJ2-3,TGTGCCAGCAGCCTAAGGGGGGATCAGGAGTATTTT,CASSLRGDQEYF
TRBV7-7,TRBD1,NA,TRBJ2-2,TGTGCCAGCAGCGCCATGACAGGGGGGTACACCGGGGAGCTGTTTTTT,CASSAMTGGYTGELFF
TRBV15,NA,NA,TRBJ2-5,TGTGCCACCACCCGCGGGTACCAAGAGACCCAGTACTTC,CATTRGYQETQYF
TRBV3-1,NA,once,TRBJ1-2,TGTGCCAGCAGTCCAAACCAGTATGGCTACACCTTC,CASSPNQYGYTF
TRBV2,NA,NA,TRBJ2-3,TGTGCCAGCGCCGATTTCACAGATACGCAGTATTTT,CASADFTDTQYF